These 30 T cell receptor beta chains were sequenced from one sample in a study of T cell repertoires in cytomegalovirus infection. Via MiXCR, TCRdb re-called the reads, giving one row per CDR3 protein. The sample lists around 630,000 distinct CDR3 sequences, approximately 24% seen once, with roughly 8% in the top ten. The specimen was CD8+ T cells from PBMCs. Receptors originate from a human donor in good health (CMV status not recorded). Some clones in this sample may be carry-over from other donors' samples.

This chain uses TRBV19 with TRBJ1-1; D remains unclear. Per germline, CDR1 LNHDA and CDR2 SQIVND (reference sequence). This CDR3 region has 12 residues. CDR3 protein: CVSSHGRTEAFF. In DNA, the CDR3 is TGTGTCAGCTCCCACGGGAGGACTGAAGCTTTCTTT.

This clonotype came up many times. The chain employs TRBV7-8 and TRBJ2-2; 7 nucleotides agree with TRBD1. The CDR3 runs to 18 residues. CDR1 and CDR2 from the germline V gene are SGHVS and FQNEAQ. Trimming at V came to 5 bases and at J to 0 bases, leaving 12 bases not matched to a gene. DNA for the CDR3: TGTGCCAGCAGCATTCCGGGACAGCTGAGACCGAACACCGGGGAGCTGTTTTTT. This gives the protein CASSIPGQLRPNTGELFF.

This clonotype was counted once. The chain's CDR3 is CASSLYRGSYEQYF. CDR3 nucleotides: TGTGCCAGCAGTTTATACAGGGGTTCCTACGAGCAGTACTTC. The chain carries TRBV27 and TRBJ2-7, with 7 positions matching TRBD1. CDR1 is MNHEY, CDR2 SMNVEV, per germline (reference sequence). The CDR3 length is 14 residues. The V gene end was trimmed by 1 base and the J gene end by 1 base; junction bases not matched to a gene: 1.

This clonotype occurred many times. The chain is built from TRBV9 and TRBJ1-6; D ambiguous. Between the trimmed V and J ends, which lost 0 bases and 5 bases, there was a span of 6 bases. CDR1 and CDR2 (germline): SGDLS, YYNGEE. The CDR3 covers 14 residues. CDR3 coding DNA: TGTGCCAGCAGCGTAGCTGGGAATAATTCACCCCTCCACTTT. Translating gives CASSVAGNNSPLHF. Drawing the rest from reference TRBV9 and TRBJ1-6, the complete variable domain is DSGVTQTPKHLITATGQRVTLRCSPRSGDLSVYWYQQSLDQGLQFLIQYYNGEERAKGNILERFSAQQFPDLHSELNLSSLELGDSALYFCASSVAGNNSPLHFGNGTRLTVT.

Comments on this clonotype: Given a much more abundant clone one base away, this may be a read error. The chain employs TRBV7-2 and TRBJ1-4; 9 nucleotides agree with TRBD1. The germline gives CDR1 SGHTA, CDR2 FQGNSA. The trim removed 7 bases at V and 8 bases at J, leaving 8 bases unmatched. The CDR3 runs 14 residues. CDR3 bases: TGTGCCAGCAACAAGGGACAGGGAGGGGAAAAACTGTTTTTT. Translating gives CASNKGQGGEKLFF.

The rearrangement uses TRBV20-1 and TRBJ2-5; D is undetermined. The ends were cut back, 0 bases at V and 2 bases at J, with 10 bases in the middle. In germline, CDR1 is DFQATT, CDR2 SNEGSKA (reference sequence). This CDR3 spans 14 amino acids. CDR3 residues: CSARDWIAQETQYF. The DNA of the CDR3 is TGCAGTGCTAGAGATTGGATAGCTCAAGAGACCCAGTACTTC.

The chain joins TRBV28 to TRBJ2-2; 10 bases align to TRBD1. V gave up 7 bases and J gave up 4 bases; unmatched junction bases: 12. The germline V gene has CDR1 MDHEN and CDR2 SYDVKM. CDR3 size: 17 residues. The CDR3 nucleotides are TGTGCCAGCAATACGGACAGGGGGAAAGGGACCACCGGGGAGCTGTTTTTT. It translates to CASNTDRGKGTTGELFF. Based on the CDR3 plus reference TRBV28 and TRBJ2-2, the full variable domain is DVKVTQSSRYLVKRTGEKVFLECVQDMDHENMFWYRQDPGLGLRLIYFSYDVKMKEKGDIPEGYSVSREKKERFSLILESASTNQTSMYLCASNTDRGKGTTGELFFGEGSRLTVL.

This clonotype was observed a handful of times. V and J are TRBV4-2 and TRBJ2-1, with D tentatively TRBD2 (5 bases). The CDR3 is 14 residues long. Deletions cut 0 bases from V and 4 bases from J, with 7 bases between. Germline V gene lookup returns CDR1 LGHNA and CDR2 YNFKEQ. The CDR3 spells CASSQDWTYNEQFF. CDR3 DNA sequence: TGTGCCAGCAGCCAAGATTGGACTTACAATGAGCAGTTCTTC.

Many counts were recorded for this clonotype. The rearrangement joins TRBV7-9 to TRBJ1-5; no firm D call. Per the germline V gene, CDR1 is SEHNR and CDR2 is FQNEAQ (reference sequence). The CDR3 contains 15 residues. V was clipped by 0 bases and J by 5 bases, with 11 bases between them. CDR3 DNA: TGTGCCAGCAGCTTAGCGCTTATGGAGGATCAGCCCCAGCATTTT. It codes for CASSLALMEDQPQHF.

Concerning this clonotype: Its ends do not fully match the called genes, so a read error is possible. This sequence joins TRBV4-2 and TRBJ2-1; TRBD1 or TRBD2 may be the D gene (5 bases each). The CDR3 covers 16 residues. Germline V gene lookup returns CDR1 LGHNA and CDR2 YNFKEQ. The CDR3 loop is CVSSQDVGASYNEQFF. The CDR3 DNA reads TGTGTCAGCAGCCAAGACGTCGGGGCTTCCTACAATGAGCAGTTCTTC.

This clonotype was seen a handful of times. The chain has TRBV25-1 and TRBJ1-4; D not resolved. The CDR3 runs to 15 residues. V lost 1 base, J lost 8 bases, and 14 bases lay in between. The germline V gene encodes CDR1 MGHDK and CDR2 SYGVNS. The CDR3 reads CASSELAAPREKLFF. The DNA of the CDR3 is TGTGCCAGCAGTGAATTGGCTGCCCCTCGGGAAAAACTGTTTTTT.

The rearrangement links TRBV2 to TRBJ1-1; D possibly corresponds to TRBD1 (6 bases). Germline CDR1 reads SNHLY; CDR2 reads FYNNEI. Trimming took off 6 bases at V and 4 bases at J, with 21 bases between the two ends. The CDR3 contains 16 residues. CDR3 in amino acids: CASSHDYGAGVTEAFF. In DNA form, the CDR3 reads TGTGCCAGCAGCCACGATTATGGGGCAGGGGTCACTGAAGCTTTCTTT.

The chain couples TRBV6-2 or TRBV6-3 to TRBJ2-1; no firm D call. The germline CDR1 and CDR2 sequences are MNHEY and SVGEGT. V lost 5 bases to trimming and J lost 5 bases, with 7 bases between them. The CDR3 loop spans 12 amino acids. DNA of the CDR3: TGTGCCAGCAGTAAGGGAAACAATGAGCAGTTCTTC. Amino acids: CASSKGNNEQFF.

Concerning this clonotype itself: A much more abundant neighbour one base away suggests this may be a read error. The rearrangement links TRBV7-8 to TRBJ1-2; D is uncertain. Germline CDR1 is SGHVS and CDR2 is FQNEAQ. The CDR3 contains 16 residues. The CDR3 loop is CASSLAHEIALYSYTF. CDR3 nucleotides: TGTGCCAGCAGCTTAGCGCACGAGATCGCGCTCTATAGCTACACCTTC.

This clonotype was seen a few times. The J gene is TRBJ2-4, the V gene TRBV3-1, with D perhaps being TRBD1 or TRBD2 (5 bases each). The V gene lost 5 bases and the J gene lost 0 bases, with 14 bases spanning the gap. Germline assignment: CDR1 LGHDT and CDR2 YNNKEL (reference sequence). This CDR3 has 16 residues. The CDR3 loop is CASSVGTGLAKNIQYF. CDR3 in DNA: TGTGCCAGCAGCGTCGGGACGGGCCTAGCCAAAAACATTCAGTACTTC.

The rearrangement links TRBV9 to TRBJ2-7; the D call may be TRBD1 or TRBD2 (5 bases each). Trimming left V 3 bases short and J 0 bases short, with 13 bases between. The V gene's germline CDR1 is SGDLS and CDR2 YYNGEE. The CDR3 is made up of 15 amino acids. The CDR3 DNA reads TGTGCCAGCAGCGAAGGGGACGTGAGCTCCTACGAGCAGTACTTC. The encoded protein is CASSEGDVSSYEQYF.

This clonotype was recorded at least ten times. This chain connects TRBV7-8 to TRBJ2-6; 8 positions agree with TRBD2. The CDR3 runs 20 residues. The germline V gene has CDR1 SGHVS and CDR2 FQNEAQ. With 1 base clipped from V and 0 bases from J, the junction kept 11 bases outside the gene matches. The CDR3 sequence: CASSLEAGVPLSSGANVLTF. CDR3 DNA: TGTGCCAGCAGCTTAGAAGCGGGGGTCCCACTTAGCTCTGGGGCCAACGTCCTGACTTTC.

The rearrangement uses TRBV7-2 and TRBJ2-7; D possibly matches TRBD1 or TRBD2 (5 bases each). V lost 4 bases and J 5 bases, leaving 18 bases between the germline ends. CDR1 and CDR2 from the germline V gene are SGHTA and FQGNSA. The CDR3 runs 15 residues. The chain's CDR3 is CASSWDGTTGNEQYF. CDR3 bases: TGTGCCAGCAGCTGGGACGGCACAACAGGAAACGAGCAGTACTTC. The variable domain in full, completed from reference TRBV7-2 and TRBJ2-7, reads GAGVSQSPSNKVTEKGKDVELRCDPISGHTALYWYRQSLGQGLEFLIYFQGNSAPDKSGLPSDRFSAERTGGSVSTLTIQRTQQEDSAVYLCASSWDGTTGNEQYFGPGTRLTVT.

This clonotype was seen ten or more times. CDR3 nucleotides: TGTGCCAGCAGCCCTACAAACGGACAGAACACCGGGGAGCTGTTTTTT. Translation gives CASSPTNGQNTGELFF. V is TRBV7-3 and J is TRBJ2-2, with a possible D match to TRBD1 (5 bases). Germline V gene lookup returns CDR1 SGHTA and CDR2 FQGTGA. Deletions cut 5 bases from V and 1 base from J, with 14 bases between. This CDR3 has 16 amino acids.

This chain connects TRBV9 to TRBJ2-1; D may be TRBD1 or TRBD2 (5 bases each). This CDR3 has 14 residues. CDR1 is SGDLS, CDR2 YYNGEE, per germline. Trimming took off 0 bases at V and 6 bases at J, with 10 bases between the two ends. CDR3 in amino acids: CASSVEGRLNEQFF. The CDR3 coding sequence is TGTGCCAGCAGCGTAGAGGGACGTCTCAATGAGCAGTTCTTC.

This clonotype has only a few counts. The genes are TRBV7-9 and TRBJ1-2, with D unresolved. The CDR3 length is 13 residues. CDR1 and CDR2 (germline): SEHNR, FQNEAQ (reference sequence). Trimming took 4 bases from V and 5 from J, leaving 11 bases between them. CDR3 bases: TGTGCCAGCAGCTATGGGGAGAGGTATGGCTACACCTTC. This translates into CASSYGERYGYTF.

This clonotype has a single count. The V gene is TRBV14, the J gene TRBJ2-7, with 9 bases lining up with TRBD1. The trim removed 0 bases at V and 7 bases at J, leaving 10 bases unmatched. Germline CDR1 reads SGHDN; CDR2 reads FVKESK. The CDR3 contains 16 residues. The CDR3 here is CASSQETGTGLREQYF. The CDR3 nucleotides read TGTGCCAGCAGCCAAGAGACCGGGACAGGGCTACGAGAGCAGTACTTC.

V usage is TRBV12-3 or TRBV12-4 and J usage is TRBJ1-5; maybe TRBD1 (6 bases). The CDR3 consists of 16 residues. V was trimmed by 4 bases and J by 1 base, leaving 14 bases between them. CDR3 in amino acids: CASSWGAISSNQPQHF. CDR3 nucleotides: TGTGCCAGCAGTTGGGGGGCTATTTCGAGCAATCAGCCCCAGCATTTT.

V gene TRBV27 combines with J gene TRBJ2-1, with 7 bases matching TRBD1. The germline CDR1 and CDR2 sequences are MNHEY and SMNVEV (reference sequence). Losses at the gene ends were 3 bases for V and 12 bases for J; bases not matched to a gene: 8. The CDR3 sequence is 13 residues long. As DNA, the CDR3 is TGTGCCAGCAGTTTTTCCCCTAGGGACAGGCAGTTCTTC. Its translation is CASSFSPRDRQFF.

The J gene is TRBJ1-3, the V gene TRBV18, with a weak D call TRBD1 (6 bases). The CDR3 is 17 amino acids. Germline V lookup: CDR1 KGHSH, CDR2 LQKENI. Trimming removed 2 bases at V and 0 bases at J, with 14 bases between. CDR3 region: CASSPNNRATSGNTIYF. The CDR3 bases are TGTGCCAGCTCACCAAACAACAGGGCCACCTCTGGAAACACCATATATTTT.

DNA for the CDR3: TGTGCCAGCAGCTTAGATCCCCAGCGCTACGAGCAGTACGTC. Translated: CASSLDPQRYEQYV. The rearrangement links TRBV7-2 to TRBJ2-7; the D is unclear. V was shortened by 1 base and J by 3 bases, with 10 bases between the two germline ends. Germline CDR1 reads SGHTA; CDR2 reads FQGNSA. The CDR3 covers 14 residues.

This clonotype has ten or more counts. This rearrangement joins TRBV7-9 to TRBJ2-2, with no clear D. This CDR3 comprises 12 residues. The V end lost 3 bases, the J end lost 6 bases, and 5 bases lay between the germline ends. Germline V gene sequence: CDR1 SEHNR, CDR2 FQNEAQ (reference sequence). The CDR3 DNA is TGTGCCAGCAGCTTCCCTCCCGGGGAGCTGTTTTTT. It codes for CASSFPPGELFF. Together with reference TRBV7-9 and TRBJ2-2, the CDR3 gives the full variable domain: DTGVSQNPRHKITKRGQNVTFRCDPISEHNRLYWYRQTLGQGPEFLTYFQNEAQLEKSRLLSDRFSAERPKGSFSTLEIQRTEQGDSAMYLCASSFPPGELFFGEGSRLTVL.

This clonotype was seen ten or more times. The chain links TRBV7-2 to TRBJ2-5, with TRBD2 matching over 13 bases. The CDR3 is 20 amino acids. V shed 0 bases and J 5 bases; nucleotides not matched to a gene: 15. The germline CDR1 and CDR2 sequences are SGHTA and FQGNSA. In DNA, the CDR3 is TGTGCCAGCAGCTTAGCCGGACGTCCGGGACTAGCGGGGAACTGGGAGACCCAGTACTTC. Protein: CASSLAGRPGLAGNWETQYF.

This clonotype showed up just a few times. CDR3 bases: TGTGCCAGCAGTTCTGGACAGGCTACAGATACGCAGTATTTT. Residues: CASSSGQATDTQYF. The chain uses TRBV27 and TRBJ2-3; 7 positions agree with TRBD1. Germline CDR1 and CDR2: MNHEY and SMNVEV (reference sequence). J lost 3 bases, V lost 4 bases, and 4 bases had no gene match. The CDR3 contains 14 residues.

This clonotype has just a few counts. The chain has TRBV28 and TRBJ2-7, with D possibly TRBD1 on 6 matching bases. Between the trimmed V and J ends, which lost 5 bases and 4 bases, there was a span of 18 bases. Germline CDR1 is MDHEN and CDR2 is SYDVKM. The CDR3 contains 15 residues. In DNA form, the CDR3 reads TGTGCCAGCAGTCACTCCGGGGACATTGTATACGAGCAGTACGTC. Encoded protein: CASSHSGDIVYEQYV.